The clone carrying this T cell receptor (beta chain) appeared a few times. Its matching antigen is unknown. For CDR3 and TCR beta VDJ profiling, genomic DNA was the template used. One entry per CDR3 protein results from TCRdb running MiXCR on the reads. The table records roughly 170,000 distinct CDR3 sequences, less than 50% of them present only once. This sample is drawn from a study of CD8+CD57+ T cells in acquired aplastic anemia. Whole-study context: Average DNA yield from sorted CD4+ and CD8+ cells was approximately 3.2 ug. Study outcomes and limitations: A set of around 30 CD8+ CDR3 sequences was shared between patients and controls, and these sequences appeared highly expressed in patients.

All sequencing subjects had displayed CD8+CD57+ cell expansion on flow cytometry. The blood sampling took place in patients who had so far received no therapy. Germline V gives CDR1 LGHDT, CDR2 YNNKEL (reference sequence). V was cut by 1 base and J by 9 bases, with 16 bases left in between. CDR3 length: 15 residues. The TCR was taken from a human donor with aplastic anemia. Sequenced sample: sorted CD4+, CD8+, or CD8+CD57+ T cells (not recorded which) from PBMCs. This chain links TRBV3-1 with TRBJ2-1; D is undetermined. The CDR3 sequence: CASSQVPSGVSEQFF. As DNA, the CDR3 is TGTGCCAGCAGCCAAGTTCCTAGTGGAGTTTCTGAGCAGTTCTTC.